Each of the 15 T cell receptor beta chains below was sequenced from the same sample in a study of shared clonotypes between healthy human individuals (dated by TCRdb to about 2020). The library was prepared using the immunoSEQ multiplex PCR assay. TCRdb carries this immuneACCESS record with in-frame sequences only. Its versions omit some clonotypes, under half of them owing to an unresolved V gene in the studies checked, with the rest unexplained. The sample yields about 990,000 clones; about 84% were counted once. The top ten constitute roughly 0.61% of the sample. The material sequenced was memory CD4+ T cells from PBMCs. Read against the paper, the sample's cell subset or site label means: CD45RA-negative fraction. These receptor sequences come from a man aged 18 to 35 in good health. Some clones in this sample may be carry-over from other donors' samples.

The chain carries TRBV4-3 and TRBJ1-2, with D possibly TRBD1 on 5 matching bases. Deletions cut 0 bases from V and 4 bases from J, with 12 bases between. In germline, CDR1 is LGHNA, CDR2 YSLEER. The CDR3 has 15 residues. CDR3 residues: CASSQEGLSPYGYTF. The CDR3 bases are TGCGCCAGCAGCCAAGAGGGGCTCAGCCCCTATGGCTACACCTTC.

The chain links TRBV7-6 to TRBJ2-7; 10 bases line up with TRBD2. CDR1 and CDR2 from the germline V gene are SGHVS and FNYEAQ. This CDR3 has 14 amino acids. V shed 3 bases, J shed 4 bases, and the junction held 3 bases outside the gene matches. The CDR3 DNA reads TGTGCCAGCAGCTTTTCTAGCGGGAGTTACGAGCAGTACTTC. This codes for CASSFSSGSYEQYF.

J is TRBJ2-1 and V is TRBV5-6; TRBD2 agrees at 9 bases. This CDR3 is built from 16 residues. The germline V gene encodes CDR1 SGHDT and CDR2 YYEEEE. The J segment lost 1 base and the V segment lost 0 bases, leaving 2 bases of the junction unmatched. DNA of the CDR3: TGTGCCAGCAGCTTGGAAAGCGGGAGGTCCTACAATGAGCAGTTCTTC. As protein: CASSLESGRSYNEQFF. The whole variable domain, filled in from reference TRBV5-6 and TRBJ2-1, reads DAGVTQSPTHLIKTRGQQVTLRCSPKSGHDTVSWYQQALGQGPQFIFQYYEEEERQRGNFPDRFSGHQFPNYSSELNVNALLLGDSALYLCASSLESGRSYNEQFFGPGTRLTVL.

V and J are TRBV2 and TRBJ2-3; 9 bases are a match to TRBD1. Germline V CDR1 and CDR2: SNHLY, FYNNEI. The V and J ends lost 7 bases and 0 bases, in that order; junction bases with no gene match: 11. There are 17 residues in the CDR3. As DNA, the CDR3 is TGTGCCAGCACCCGGGGAAGACAGGGGGTAAGCACAGATACGCAGTATTTT. This codes for CASTRGRQGVSTDTQYF.

The rearrangement links TRBV13 to TRBJ2-2; D may be TRBD1 or TRBD2 (5 bases each). With 6 bases removed from V and 7 bases from J, the gap between germline ends came to 12 bases. The CDR3 extends over 13 amino acids. Germline CDR1 is PRHDT and CDR2 is FYEKMQ (reference sequence). The CDR3 DNA sequence: TGTGCCAGCAGGCCCCCAGGGAGCGGGGAGCTGTTTTTT. Its translation: CASRPPGSGELFF.

This rearrangement joins TRBV6-1 to TRBJ1-3; D might be TRBD1 (6 bases). The germline gives CDR1 MNHNS, CDR2 SASEGT. This CDR3 region has 16 residues. Trimming left V 2 bases short and J 0 bases short, with 11 bases between. The CDR3 sequence: CASSEMGGNSGNTIYF. DNA for the CDR3: TGTGCCAGCAGTGAAATGGGGGGCAACTCTGGAAACACCATATATTTT.

The CDR3 DNA follows: TGTGCCAGCTCACTGGGCAGGAACTATGGCTACACCTTC. Its protein product is CASSLGRNYGYTF. The V call is TRBV18, the J call TRBJ1-2; D is unresolved. The ends were cut back, 4 bases at V and 2 bases at J, with 8 bases in the middle. This CDR3 spans 13 amino acids. CDR1 and CDR2 (germline): KGHSH, LQKENI.

The chain recombines TRBV28 with TRBJ2-7; 8 bases match TRBD2. V shed 7 bases, J shed 0 bases, and the junction held 8 bases outside the gene matches. This CDR3 comprises 15 residues. Germline assignment: CDR1 MDHEN and CDR2 SYDVKM. Here the CDR3 DNA reads TGTGCCAGCACCGACCCGGCGGGGGGCTCCTACGAGCAGTACTTC. Translated: CASTDPAGGSYEQYF. Supplemented by reference TRBV28 and TRBJ2-7, the full variable domain reads DVKVTQSSRYLVKRTGEKVFLECVQDMDHENMFWYRQDPGLGLRLIYFSYDVKMKEKGDIPEGYSVSREKKERFSLILESASTNQTSMYLCASTDPAGGSYEQYFGPGTRLTVT.

The J gene is TRBJ2-7, the V gene TRBV20-1, with D tentatively TRBD2 (6 bases). CDR1 DFQATT and CDR2 SNEGSKA come from the germline V gene (reference sequence). The CDR3 is 11 residues long. In DNA, the CDR3 is TGCAGCACTAGCCCCTTTTACGAGCAGTACTTC. This codes for CSTSPFYEQYF.

The gene calls are TRBV29-1 and TRBJ2-1; D may be TRBD1 (6 bases). Trimming took 4 bases from V and 6 from J, leaving 10 bases between them. The CDR3 runs to 12 residues. Germline V gene sequence: CDR1 SQVTM, CDR2 ANQGSEA. Written as DNA, the CDR3 is TGCAGCGTTGCACAGGGTTTCAATGAGCAGTTCTTC. It encodes CSVAQGFNEQFF.

The rearrangement links TRBV29-1 to TRBJ1-5; possible D gene TRBD1, 5 bases. This CDR3 is built from 13 residues. CDR1 is SQVTM, CDR2 ANQGSEA, per germline. With 4 bases removed from V and 5 bases from J, the gap between germline ends came to 12 bases. This CDR3 reads CSVGGTVDQPQHF. The CDR3 region has the DNA TGCAGCGTTGGGGGGACCGTTGATCAGCCCCAGCATTTT.

The chain links TRBV27 to TRBJ2-7; TRBD2 matches 11 bases. The CDR3 is 14 residues long. V lost 6 bases and J lost 6; bases outside the gene matches: 7. The germline CDR1 and CDR2 sequences are MNHEY and SMNVEV (reference sequence). CDR3 sequence: CASRGTSGGGEQYF. CDR3 nucleotide sequence: TGTGCCAGCAGGGGGACTAGCGGTGGGGGCGAGCAGTACTTC.

The genes are TRBV5-5 and TRBJ2-2; 8 bases line up with TRBD1. The CDR3 loop spans 15 amino acids. CDR1 and CDR2 from the germline V gene are SGHKS and YYEKEE (reference sequence). V dropped 1 base and J dropped 6; count of bases not matched to a gene: 5. This chain's CDR3 is CASSLQGAKAGELFF. CDR3 nucleotide sequence: TGTGCCAGCAGCTTGCAGGGGGCGAAAGCCGGGGAGCTGTTTTTT.

To note about this clone: This may arise from a read error, as a much more abundant clone is one base away. Other DNA sequences in this sample translate to the same CDR3. The CDR3 DNA is TGTGCCAGCAGCCTGACAGGGGCTGGAAACACCATATATTTT. Translating it yields CASSLTGAGNTIYF. The gene calls are TRBV28 and TRBJ1-3, with TRBD1 matching 8 bases. V shed 6 bases, J shed 2 bases, and the junction held 3 bases outside the gene matches. Germline V CDR1 and CDR2: MDHEN, SYDVKM. CDR3 size: 14 residues.

This CDR3 is CASSSGVHNSPLHF. In DNA form, the CDR3 reads TGCGCCAGCAGCTCGGGGGTCCATAATTCACCCCTCCACTTT. The chain is built from TRBV5-1 and TRBJ1-6; maybe TRBD1 (5 bases). V lost 3 bases and J 5 bases, leaving 9 bases between the germline ends. The CDR3 loop spans 14 amino acids. Germline loops: CDR1 SGHRS, CDR2 YFSETQ.